Shown below are 25 T cell receptor beta chains from a single sample sequenced in a study of blood T cell repertoires in COVID-19. Clones were sequenced by immunoSEQ multiplex PCR, and TCRdb holds only the in-frame ones, with some missing. This table holds fewer than 45,000 clones, approximately 80% found once. Sequencing used peripheral blood. The receptors derive from a man in his 70s with acute or convalescent COVID-19.

The chain is built from TRBV29-1 and TRBJ1-1; 7 nucleotides align to TRBD1. CDR3 size: 12 residues. Germline CDR1 reads SQVTM; CDR2 reads ANQGSEA. J gave up 1 base and V 4 bases, and 0 bases lay outside the gene matches. CDR3 region: CSVGTGNTEAFF. In nucleotides, the CDR3 is TGCAGCGTTGGGACAGGGAACACTGAAGCTTTCTTT.

This chain connects TRBV28 to TRBJ1-1, with D unresolved. Between the trimmed V and J ends, which lost 2 bases and 3 bases, there was a span of 10 bases. This CDR3 region has 14 residues. Germline V CDR1 and CDR2: MDHEN, SYDVKM. Here the CDR3 reads CASSLTGVDTEAFF. The CDR3 bases are TGTGCCAGCAGTTTAACCGGTGTGGACACTGAAGCTTTCTTT.

In its sample, this clone was seen many times. V is TRBV5-1 and J is TRBJ1-6; tentatively, D is TRBD1 (6 bases). V was shortened by 4 bases and J by 6 bases, with 14 bases between the two germline ends. CDR3 length: 15 amino acids. Germline V gene lookup returns CDR1 SGHRS and CDR2 YFSETQ. CDR3 DNA sequence: TGCGCCAGCAGCGCTCAGGGGTCTCGTAATTCACCCCTCCACTTT. Encoded protein: CASSAQGSRNSPLHF.

This clone was seen only a few times. This rearrangement joins TRBV25-1 to TRBJ1-6, with D unclear. This CDR3 comprises 13 residues. V shed 6 bases and J shed 7 bases, with 10 bases lying between them. Germline CDR1 and CDR2: MGHDK and SYGVNS. As DNA, the CDR3 is TGTGCCAGCAGGGCTGGAGGAAATTCACCCCTCCACTTT. This sequence encodes CASRAGGNSPLHF.

This chain links TRBV3-1 (or the pseudogene TRBV3-2) with TRBJ2-2; 10 bases are shared with TRBD2. The CDR3 sequence is 19 residues long. J was trimmed by 8 bases and V by 1 base; bases with no gene match: 16. Germline lookup yields CDR1 LGHDT and CDR2 YNNKEL (reference sequence). The CDR3 sequence: CASSQGSPSGGAFTGELFF. The DNA for the CDR3 is TGTGCCAGCAGCCAAGGTTCGCCTAGCGGGGGAGCCTTTACAGGGGAGCTGTTTTTT.

This rearrangement joins TRBV19 to TRBJ1-2; weak D call: TRBD1 (5 bases). Germline loops: CDR1 LNHDA, CDR2 SQIVND (reference sequence). The germline V and J ends were trimmed by 3 bases and 4 bases, with 9 bases remaining between them. The CDR3 has 13 amino acids. The CDR3 sequence is CASSIDSLYGYTF. DNA for the CDR3: TGTGCCAGTAGTATCGACAGTCTCTATGGCTACACCTTC.

The J gene is TRBJ1-2, the V gene TRBV5-4; 8 bases fit TRBD1. The germline V gene encodes CDR1 SGHNT and CDR2 YYREEE (reference sequence). Trimming took 2 bases from V and 8 from J; bases not matched to a gene: 11. The CDR3 is 15 amino acids. The CDR3, as DNA: TGTGCCAGCAGCTTCAACTCCGGACAGGGAATCGGCTACACCTTC. As protein: CASSFNSGQGIGYTF.

The chain employs TRBV6-5 and TRBJ2-3; no clear D. Trimming took off 6 bases at V and 9 bases at J, with 16 bases between the two ends. This CDR3 is built from 13 residues. Germline V gene data show CDR1 as MNHEY and CDR2 as SVGAGI. The CDR3 DNA is TGTGCCAGCAGGGGCGCGAACCTCAGGACGCAGTATTTT. Translating gives CASRGANLRTQYF.

This clone was detected only a few times. The junction and the germline gene differ at one end; a read error may be behind it. The rearrangement links TRBV9 to TRBJ2-2; 9 nucleotides match TRBD1. CDR3 size: 16 residues. Germline CDR1 and CDR2: SGDLS and YYNGEE. The CDR3 protein is CPPRLTGGPGTGELFF. CDR3 DNA: TGCCCTCCTCGTCTCACAGGGGGCCCAGGCACCGGGGAGCTGTTTTTT.

The J gene is TRBJ1-4, the V gene TRBV5-1; D ambiguous. CDR1 is SGHRS and CDR2 is YFSETQ in the germline V gene. The CDR3 totals 14 residues. Trimming removed 2 bases at V and 7 bases at J, with 12 bases between. The CDR3 loop reads CASSFGRDGEKLFF. CDR3 in DNA: TGCGCCAGCAGCTTTGGACGGGATGGTGAAAAACTGTTTTTT.

The gene calls are TRBV6-5 and TRBJ1-4; TRBD1 matches at 9 bases. V shed 5 bases and J 5 bases; nucleotides not matched to a gene: 3. Looked up from germline, CDR1 is MNHEY and CDR2 is SVGAGI. The CDR3 runs 14 residues. This chain's CDR3 is CASSTGTGNEKLFF. In nucleotides, the CDR3 is TGTGCCAGCAGTACCGGGACAGGGAATGAAAAACTGTTTTTT.

This chain uses TRBV12-3 or TRBV12-4 with TRBJ1-2; TRBD1 might be the D (6 bases). This CDR3 comprises 13 residues. V lost 4 bases, J lost 5 bases, and 11 bases lay in between. Written as DNA, the CDR3 is TGTGCCAGCAGTTCCCCGGACAGATATGGCTACACCTTC. Its protein product is CASSSPDRYGYTF.

The V and J genes are TRBV5-1 and TRBJ2-1, with TRBD2 identical over 11 bases. The junction had 3 bases not matched to a gene; V was cut back by 7 bases and J by 3 bases. The CDR3 is 14 amino acids. Germline V CDR1 and CDR2: SGHRS, YFSETQ. CDR3 bases: TGCGCCAGCTTTAGCGGGGGGGACTACAATGAGCAGTTCTTC. This encodes CASFSGGDYNEQFF.

This clone was found a few times. The gene calls are TRBV7-2 and TRBJ1-2; no clear D. CDR1 and CDR2 from the germline V gene are SGHTA and FQGNSA. V dropped 0 bases and J dropped 5 bases, with 13 bases sitting between them. The CDR3 contains 15 residues. The CDR3 loop reads CASSLALRDVYGYTF. In nucleotides, the CDR3 is TGTGCCAGCAGCTTAGCGCTCCGGGATGTGTATGGCTACACCTTC. Variable domain in full (rest from reference TRBV7-2 and TRBJ1-2): GAGVSQSPSNKVTEKGKDVELRCDPISGHTALYWYRQSLGQGLEFLIYFQGNSAPDKSGLPSDRFSAERTGGSVSTLTIQRTQQEDSAVYLCASSLALRDVYGYTFGSGTRLTVV.

In its sample, this clone was seen a few times. The CDR3, as DNA: TGTGCCAGCAGTTACCGGGACAAGAATCAGCCCCAGCATTTT. This gives the protein CASSYRDKNQPQHF. The chain couples TRBV2 to TRBJ1-5, with D possibly being TRBD1 (6 bases). V gave up 5 bases and J gave up 4 bases, with 12 bases separating them. The CDR3 runs 14 residues. Germline V lookup: CDR1 SNHLY, CDR2 FYNNEI.

The chain has TRBV5-1 and TRBJ2-3; 8 nucleotides agree with TRBD2. The V segment lost 0 bases and the J segment 2 bases; nucleotides outside the gene matches: 5. CDR1 SGHRS and CDR2 YFSETQ come from the germline V gene. The CDR3 has 16 residues. DNA for the CDR3: TGCGCCAGCAGCTTGGTTAGCGGGGCGCTCACAGATACGCAGTATTTT. It yields the protein CASSLVSGALTDTQYF.

The gene calls are TRBV7-6 and TRBJ2-3; D perhaps matches TRBD2 (6 bases). V was clipped by 5 bases and J by 2 bases, with 14 bases between them. In germline, CDR1 is SGHVS, CDR2 FNYEAQ. The CDR3 contains 15 residues. The CDR3 nucleotides are TGTGCCAGCAGCGAATCCGGGACTCCCACAGATACGCAGTATTTT. It translates to CASSESGTPTDTQYF.

The V call is TRBV10-3, the J call TRBJ1-2, with D perhaps TRBD1 (6 bases). This CDR3 is 12 amino acids long. V was cut by 6 bases and J by 7 bases, with 12 bases left in between. CDR1 ENHRY and CDR2 SYGVKD come from the germline V gene. CDR3 sequence: CAISHNRAGYTF. CDR3 nucleotide sequence: TGTGCCATCAGCCATAACAGGGCTGGCTACACCTTC.

The rearrangement uses TRBV4-1 and TRBJ2-6; D is perhaps TRBD1 (6 bases). Germline lookup yields CDR1 MGHRA and CDR2 YSYEKL. This CDR3 has 17 amino acids. The V gene lost 5 bases and the J gene lost 4 bases, with 18 bases spanning the gap. CDR3 sequence: CASSSRDISTGANVLTF. Written as DNA, the CDR3 is TGCGCCAGCAGCTCACGGGACATCTCCACGGGGGCCAACGTCCTGACTTTC.

The chain couples TRBV4-3 to TRBJ2-1; 9 bases map to TRBD1. The CDR3 spans 17 residues. V dropped 2 bases and J dropped 7; count of bases not matched to a gene: 12. Germline V gene lookup returns CDR1 LGHNA and CDR2 YSLEER. The CDR3 DNA reads as TGCGCCAGCAGCCAAACTACCGGGACAGGGTGGGGGAATGAGCAGTTCTTC. Its translation: CASSQTTGTGWGNEQFF.

This chain connects TRBV19 to TRBJ1-2; D gene uncertain. The germline V gene has CDR1 LNHDA and CDR2 SQIVND (reference sequence). The CDR3 runs to 12 residues. V gave up 6 bases and J gave up 5 bases, with 10 bases separating them. In DNA, the CDR3 is TGTGCCAGTAGATCGGGAGGGTATGGCTACACCTTC. It encodes CASRSGGYGYTF.

The chain joins TRBV19 to TRBJ2-1; 7 nucleotides match TRBD1. The CDR3 consists of 13 residues. CDR1 and CDR2 from the germline V gene are LNHDA and SQIVND (reference sequence). After removal of 4 bases from V and 7 bases from J, the junction contained 4 bases not matched to a gene. The CDR3 DNA reads TGTGCCAGTAGTAACAGGGGCAGGAATGAGCAGTTCTTC. This encodes CASSNRGRNEQFF.

The J gene is TRBJ2-3, the V gene TRBV9, with D possibly TRBD1 on 7 matching bases. V was pared by 0 bases and J by 3 bases, with 23 bases between. Germline CDR1 SGDLS, CDR2 YYNGEE. CDR3 size: 19 residues. Here the CDR3 reads CASSVVRERQGPTTDTQYF. CDR3 DNA: TGTGCCAGCAGCGTAGTGCGGGAAAGACAGGGTCCCACTACAGATACGCAGTATTTT.

The CDR3 protein is CASTLGGAVHNEQFF. The CDR3, as DNA: TGTGCCAGCACCCTGGGGGGGGCAGTCCACAATGAGCAGTTCTTC. This chain connects TRBV28 to TRBJ2-1; tentative D call: TRBD2 (7 bases). Germline loops: CDR1 MDHEN, CDR2 SYDVKM. This CDR3 spans 15 amino acids. Trimming stripped 7 bases from V and 5 bases from J, with 18 bases between.

The V call is TRBV6-2 or TRBV6-3, the J call TRBJ2-7; TRBD1 aligns across 8 bases. The germline V gene encodes CDR1 MNHEY and CDR2 SVGEGT. V lost 5 bases and J lost 1; bases outside the gene matches: 4. This CDR3 contains 14 residues. CDR3 residues: CASSRQGSSYEQYF. The CDR3 nucleotides are TGTGCCAGCAGTCGACAGGGGAGTTCCTACGAGCAGTACTTC.